This T cell receptor beta chain was identified in a study of regulatory T cells in long-lasting Graves disease. The germline V gene has CDR1 SGDLS and CDR2 YYNGEE. This CDR3 has 15 amino acids. V lost 0 bases, J lost 5 bases, and 14 bases lay in between. Through Arm-PCR of CDR3 regions and iRepertoire HTBI primers, TCR beta libraries were built. TCRdb ran MiXCR on the multiplex PCR reads and lists one entry per CDR3 protein. The table lists a few hundred thousand distinct CDR3 sequences, about 17% of them singletons, with around 20% in the top ten. Described time point: newly diagnosed GD, antithyroid drugs for less than 3 months. RNA isolated from PBMCs was used to make the TCR library. This same sample was also part of a study on T cells in Graves' hyperthyroidism and ophthalmopathy.

The sample in question was peripheral blood mononuclear cells (PBMCs), obtained at new diagnosis, from a patient treated with antithyroid drugs. The receptor was isolated from a woman aged 18-29 years with Graves disease. V gene TRBV9 combines with J gene TRBJ1-1; D might be TRBD1 (5 bases). The CDR3 nucleotides read TGTGCCAGCAGCGTAGAGTTGGGCTGGGGGACTGAAGCTTTCTTT. Amino acid sequence: CASSVELGWGTEAFF.